Listed here are 26 T cell receptor beta chains from one sample, sequenced in a study of PD-1 blockade in classical Hodgkin lymphoma. Sequencing used immunoSEQ multiplex PCR; TCRdb keeps in-frame clones, though not all of them. Seen here are more than 45,000 clones, around 93% observed once, and the top ten hold 10%. Every patient experienced relapse after autologous stem cell transplantation, and brentuximab vedotin exposure varied. The sequencing here drew on peripheral blood mononuclear cells (PBMCs), taken before the second cycle of nivolumab. The receptors were sampled from a human donor with classical Hodgkin lymphoma.

The genes are TRBV27 and TRBJ2-4, with 7 bases identical to TRBD1. The CDR3 runs 14 residues. V gave up 5 bases and J gave up 1 base; unmatched junction bases: 2. Per the germline V gene, CDR1 is MNHEY and CDR2 is SMNVEV (reference sequence). CDR3 sequence: CASSTTGAKNIQYF. In DNA form, the CDR3 reads TGTGCCAGCAGTACGACAGGGGCCAAAAACATTCAGTACTTC.

The chain carries TRBV7-9 and TRBJ1-5, with 7 bases identical to TRBD1. This CDR3 is 14 amino acids long. CDR1 and CDR2 (germline): SEHNR, FQNEAQ (reference sequence). Trimming took 4 bases from V and 5 from J; bases not matched to a gene: 5. The CDR3 sequence is CASSSDREHQPQHF. DNA for the CDR3: TGTGCCAGCAGCTCTGACAGGGAGCATCAGCCCCAGCATTTT.

This clone occurred once. CDR3 nucleotide sequence: TGTGCCAGCAGCTTCGACAGGGAGCCGTTATGGAACACTGAAGCTTTCTTT. Its protein product is CASSFDREPLWNTEAFF. V usage is TRBV5-6 and J usage is TRBJ1-1; 7 bases are shared with TRBD1. Germline CDR1 is SGHDT and CDR2 is YYEEEE. V was pared by 2 bases and J by 1 base, with 11 bases of the junction left unmatched. This CDR3 is built from 17 residues.

The chain recombines TRBV12-5 with TRBJ2-7, with D possibly being TRBD2 (6 bases). V was pared by 6 bases and J by 0 bases, with 12 bases between. Germline loops: CDR1 LGHNT, CDR2 FRNRAP. CDR3 length: 14 residues. CDR3 nucleotides: TGTGCTAGTGGCATAGCGGATACCTCCTACGAGCAGTACTTC. Amino acid sequence: CASGIADTSYEQYF.

V usage is TRBV25-1 and J usage is TRBJ2-3; no reliable D call. With 4 bases removed from V and 1 base from J, the gap between germline ends came to 3 bases. This CDR3 spans 12 amino acids. Germline assignment: CDR1 MGHDK and CDR2 SYGVNS. The CDR3 coding sequence is TGTGCCAGCAGTGGCCGCACAGATACGCAGTATTTT. This encodes CASSGRTDTQYF. Full variable domain (rest looked up from reference TRBV25-1 and TRBJ2-3): EADIYQTPRYLVIGTGKKITLECSQTMGHDKMYWYQQDPGMELHLIHYSYGVNSTEKGDLSSESTVSRIRTEHFPLTLESARPSHTSQYLCASSGRTDTQYFGPGTRLTVL.

The chain links TRBV18 to TRBJ2-1; D is ambiguous. In germline, CDR1 is KGHSH, CDR2 LQKENI. The CDR3 sequence is 12 residues long. Trimming pared 0 bases from V and 8 bases from J, leaving 5 bases between. In nucleotides, the CDR3 is TGTGCCAGCTCACCACCTGTCGATGAGCAGTTCTTC. Translating gives CASSPPVDEQFF.

The gene calls are TRBV5-1 and TRBJ1-1; perhaps TRBD1 as D (5 bases). The CDR3 covers 14 residues. The germline V gene encodes CDR1 SGHRS and CDR2 YFSETQ. V lost 0 bases and J lost 1, with 7 bases in between. CDR3 loop: CASSLGGTNTEAFF. CDR3 DNA sequence: TGCGCCAGCAGCTTGGGAGGGACGAACACTGAAGCTTTCTTT.

The gene calls are TRBV27 and TRBJ2-1; D perhaps matches TRBD2 (5 bases). Trimming took 3 bases from V and 0 from J, leaving 9 bases between them. Germline CDR1 MNHEY, CDR2 SMNVEV (reference sequence). CDR3 length: 15 amino acids. CDR3 loop: CASSLERSSYNEQFF. The DNA for the CDR3 is TGTGCCAGCAGTTTGGAGCGGAGCTCCTACAATGAGCAGTTCTTC.

This rearrangement joins TRBV5-1 to TRBJ2-1; D is unresolved. Trimming stripped 4 bases from V and 0 bases from J, with 5 bases between. This CDR3 region has 13 residues. Germline CDR1 is SGHRS and CDR2 is YFSETQ. In nucleotides, the CDR3 is TGCGCCAGCAGCAAAGACTCCTACAATGAGCAGTTCTTC. Its translation: CASSKDSYNEQFF.

The genes are TRBV6-5 and TRBJ1-1; D unclear. The germline V gene has CDR1 MNHEY and CDR2 SVGAGI. With 0 bases removed from V and 5 bases from J, the gap between germline ends came to 10 bases. The CDR3 is made up of 14 amino acids. The CDR3 DNA follows: TGTGCCAGCAGTTACTCGAGACGGGAGACTGAAGCTTTCTTT. Protein product: CASSYSRRETEAFF.

The genes are TRBV15 and TRBJ2-7; 10 bases map to TRBD1. V was pared by 7 bases and J by 5 bases, with 5 bases of the junction left unmatched. Germline lookup yields CDR1 LNHNV and CDR2 YYDKDF (reference sequence). CDR3 size: 13 residues. CDR3 bases: TGTGCCACCATGGGACAGGGGACCCACGAGCAGTACTTC. Translating it yields CATMGQGTHEQYF. Drawing the rest from reference TRBV15 and TRBJ2-7, the complete variable domain is DAMVIQNPRYQVTQFGKPVTLSCSQTLNHNVMYWYQQKSSQAPKLLFHYYDKDFNNEADTPDNFQSRRPNTSFCFLDIRSPGLGDTAMYLCATMGQGTHEQYFGPGTRLTVT.

This clone was recorded only once. The chain links TRBV5-1 to TRBJ1-4, with D perhaps TRBD1 (6 bases). CDR3 length: 15 residues. Trimming shortened V by 3 bases and J by 3 bases, and 12 bases separated the two germline ends. CDR1 SGHRS and CDR2 YFSETQ come from the germline V gene. The CDR3 nucleotides are TGCGCCAGCAGCTCCGGGACATACTCTAATGAAAAACTGTTTTTT. Its translation: CASSSGTYSNEKLFF.

This clone was found a few times. V usage is TRBV7-9 and J usage is TRBJ1-1; D not resolved. Germline V gene data show CDR1 as SEHNR and CDR2 as FQNEAQ (reference sequence). The CDR3 contains 14 residues. V was pared by 0 bases and J by 3 bases, with 8 bases between. CDR3 DNA: TGTGCCAGCAGCTTAGCGCTAGGGTACACTGAAGCTTTCTTT. Amino acid sequence: CASSLALGYTEAFF. Using reference TRBV7-9 and TRBJ1-1 for the parts outside the CDR3, the full variable domain is DTGVSQNPRHKITKRGQNVTFRCDPISEHNRLYWYRQTLGQGPEFLTYFQNEAQLEKSRLLSDRFSAERPKGSFSTLEIQRTEQGDSAMYLCASSLALGYTEAFFGQGTRLTVV.

This clone was seen a handful of times. The gene calls are TRBV4-1 and TRBJ2-3; 10 positions match TRBD2. The CDR3 consists of 15 residues. The germline V gene encodes CDR1 MGHRA and CDR2 YSYEKL. V shed 1 base and J 3 bases; nucleotides not matched to a gene: 1. DNA for the CDR3: TGCGCCAGCAGCCAAGTAGCGGGAGGTACAGATACGCAGTATTTT. It is translated as CASSQVAGGTDTQYF.

This chain connects TRBV7-9 to TRBJ1-2; tentative D call: TRBD1 (5 bases). The CDR3 is 13 residues long. Germline V gives CDR1 SEHNR, CDR2 FQNEAQ (reference sequence). Trimming took 6 bases from V and 3 from J, leaving 11 bases between them. CDR3 bases: TGTGCCAGCAGTGACGGAGGGGACTATGGCTACACCTTC. This sequence encodes CASSDGGDYGYTF.

The rearrangement joins TRBV27 to TRBJ2-1; 9 nucleotides match TRBD2. Per germline, CDR1 MNHEY and CDR2 SMNVEV (reference sequence). This CDR3 comprises 17 residues. Trimming cost V 3 bases and J 5 bases; bases outside gene matches: 11. The CDR3 spells CASSFLAGSVGHNEQFF. CDR3 nucleotide sequence: TGTGCCAGCAGTTTTCTAGCGGGGTCGGTGGGGCACAATGAGCAGTTCTTC.

The genes are TRBV28 and TRBJ1-5; a possible D gene is TRBD1 (6 bases). This CDR3 is built from 12 residues. The V gene's germline CDR1 is MDHEN and CDR2 SYDVKM. V was trimmed by 4 bases and J by 9 bases, leaving 10 bases between them. The DNA for the CDR3 is TGTGCCAGCAGTTCTCAGGGGCGGCCCCAGCATTTT. Protein sequence: CASSSQGRPQHF.

This rearrangement joins TRBV6-6 to TRBJ1-2, with D unresolved. Germline CDR1 reads MNHNY; CDR2 reads SVGAGI (reference sequence). The CDR3 covers 14 residues. V shed 3 bases and J shed 6 bases, with 14 bases lying between them. The CDR3 nucleotides read TGTGCCAGCAGTTATGATCGGAGTTTTGATGGCTACACCTTC. Its protein is CASSYDRSFDGYTF.

The rearrangement uses TRBV7-6 and TRBJ2-7, with 7 bases aligning to TRBD2. The germline V gene encodes CDR1 SGHVS and CDR2 FNYEAQ. This CDR3 has 13 residues. The trim removed 6 bases at V and 4 bases at J, leaving 6 bases unmatched. The CDR3 spells CASSPSGPYEQYF. CDR3 bases: TGTGCCAGCAGTCCTAGCGGCCCATACGAGCAGTACTTC.

The chain uses TRBV30 and TRBJ1-2; the D gene is possibly TRBD1 (5 bases). This CDR3 region has 12 residues. V gave up 0 bases and J gave up 7 bases, with 9 bases separating them. Germline V CDR1 and CDR2: GTSNPN, SVGIG (reference sequence). CDR3 sequence: CAWSVGPAGYTF. DNA of the CDR3: TGTGCCTGGAGTGTGGGGCCAGCTGGCTACACCTTC.

The genes are TRBV5-4 and TRBJ2-3; D uncertain. Germline V gene lookup returns CDR1 SGHNT and CDR2 YYREEE (reference sequence). V was cut by 4 bases and J by 0 bases, with 18 bases left in between. This CDR3 is built from 17 residues. The CDR3 DNA reads TGTGCCAGCAGCCCACAAAATCCCACAGCTAGCACAGATACGCAGTATTTT. Its protein is CASSPQNPTASTDTQYF.

The V and J genes are TRBV19 and TRBJ1-5; possibly TRBD1 for D (5 bases). The CDR3 is 12 amino acids. Trimming pared 10 bases from V and 4 bases from J, leaving 11 bases between. From germline, CDR1 is LNHDA and CDR2 SQIVND (reference sequence). The CDR3 reads CAIGTENQPQHF. CDR3 sequence (DNA): TGTGCCATAGGGACGGAAAATCAGCCCCAGCATTTT.

The chain carries TRBV19 and TRBJ2-1, with 9 bases that match TRBD2. This CDR3 comprises 17 residues. V lost 5 bases to trimming and J lost 1 base; unmatched junction nucleotides: 9. The germline CDR1 and CDR2 sequences are LNHDA and SQIVND (reference sequence). CDR3 residues: CASSLALAGNSYNEQFF. The CDR3 nucleotides read TGTGCCAGTAGTCTGGCCCTAGCGGGGAATTCCTACAATGAGCAGTTCTTC.

V gene TRBV7-8 combines with J gene TRBJ2-7; D possibly corresponds to TRBD2 (5 bases). The CDR3 has 14 amino acids. Deletions cut 1 base from V and 5 bases from J, with 12 bases between. Germline assignment: CDR1 SGHVS and CDR2 FQNEAQ. Here the CDR3 reads CASSLGSDYNEQYF. CDR3 DNA sequence: TGTGCCAGCAGCTTAGGCTCAGACTACAACGAGCAGTACTTC.

J is TRBJ1-6 and V is TRBV30; D gene unclear. CDR1 is GTSNPN, CDR2 SVGIG, per germline (reference sequence). The ends were cut back, 4 bases at V and 6 bases at J, with 7 bases in the middle. The CDR3 contains 12 residues. CDR3 protein: CAWMRINSPLHF. DNA for the CDR3: TGTGCCTGGATGAGAATTAATTCACCCCTCCACTTT.

The chain employs TRBV29-1 and TRBJ2-7; TRBD2 matches at 13 bases. V lost 2 bases and J lost 7; bases outside the gene matches: 5. Germline CDR1 and CDR2: SQVTM and ANQGSEA. The CDR3 totals 14 residues. DNA for the CDR3: TGCAGCGTTGAAACAGCGGGACTAGCGGGGGAGCAGTACTTC. Encoded protein: CSVETAGLAGEQYF.